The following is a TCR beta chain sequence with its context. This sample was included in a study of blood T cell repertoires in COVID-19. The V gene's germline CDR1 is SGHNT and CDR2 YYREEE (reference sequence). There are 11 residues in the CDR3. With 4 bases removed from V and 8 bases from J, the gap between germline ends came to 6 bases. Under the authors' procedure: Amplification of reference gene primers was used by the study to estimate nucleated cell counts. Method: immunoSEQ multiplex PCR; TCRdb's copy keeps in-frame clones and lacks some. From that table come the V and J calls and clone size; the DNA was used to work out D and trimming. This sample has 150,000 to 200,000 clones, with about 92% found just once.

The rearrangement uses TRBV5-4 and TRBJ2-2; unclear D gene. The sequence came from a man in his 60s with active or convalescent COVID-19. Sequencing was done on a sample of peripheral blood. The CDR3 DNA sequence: TGTGCCAGCAGCCGCCAGGGGGAGCTGTTTTTT. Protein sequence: CASSRQGELFF.